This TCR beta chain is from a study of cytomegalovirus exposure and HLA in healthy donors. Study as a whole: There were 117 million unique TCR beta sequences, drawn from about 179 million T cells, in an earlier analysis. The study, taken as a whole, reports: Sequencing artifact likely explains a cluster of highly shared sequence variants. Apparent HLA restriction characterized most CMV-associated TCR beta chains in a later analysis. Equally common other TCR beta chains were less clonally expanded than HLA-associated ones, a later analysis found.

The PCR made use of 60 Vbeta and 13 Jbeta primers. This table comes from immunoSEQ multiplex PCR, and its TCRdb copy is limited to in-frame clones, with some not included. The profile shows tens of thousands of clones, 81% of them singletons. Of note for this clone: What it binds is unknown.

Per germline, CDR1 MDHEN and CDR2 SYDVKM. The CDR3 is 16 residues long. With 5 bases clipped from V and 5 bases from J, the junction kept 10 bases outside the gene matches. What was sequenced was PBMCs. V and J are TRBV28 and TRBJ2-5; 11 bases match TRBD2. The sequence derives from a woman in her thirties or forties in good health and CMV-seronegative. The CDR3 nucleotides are TGTGCCAGCAGTACCCATACTAGCGGGGGACGGGAGACCCAGTACTTC. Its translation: CASSTHTSGGRETQYF.